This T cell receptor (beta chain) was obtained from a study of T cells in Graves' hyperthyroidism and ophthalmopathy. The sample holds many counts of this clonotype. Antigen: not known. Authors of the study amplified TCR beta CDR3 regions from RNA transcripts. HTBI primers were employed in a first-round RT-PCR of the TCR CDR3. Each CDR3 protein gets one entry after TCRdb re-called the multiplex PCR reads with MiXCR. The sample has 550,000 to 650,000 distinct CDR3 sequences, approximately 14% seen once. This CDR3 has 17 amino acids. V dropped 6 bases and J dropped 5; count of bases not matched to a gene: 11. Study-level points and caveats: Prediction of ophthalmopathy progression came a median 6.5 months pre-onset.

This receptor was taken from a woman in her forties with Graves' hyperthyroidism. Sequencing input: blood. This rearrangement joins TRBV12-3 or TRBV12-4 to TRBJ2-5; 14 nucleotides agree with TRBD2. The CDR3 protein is CASRPTSGRASGETQYF. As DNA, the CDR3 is TGTGCCAGCAGACCGACTAGCGGGAGGGCCTCGGGGGAGACCCAGTACTTC.